The 28 T cell receptor beta chains in this list originate from one sample, sequenced in a study of shared clonotypes between healthy human individuals (dated by TCRdb to about 2020). For the CD8 naive samples, CD45RO-negative cells were positively selected for CCR7, yielding a CD45RA+CCR7+ population from which TemRA cells were excluded. The protocol used for the library was the immunoSEQ multiplex PCR assay. TCRdb retrieved this table from immuneACCESS and kept in-frame rearrangements only. Not all clones are present; in checked studies, unresolved V genes account for under half, and no reason is known for the remainder. The table for this sample lists about 2 million clones; about 95% of them were counted only once. Around 1.1% of the sample is in the top ten clones. The source material was naive CD8+ T cells sorted from blood. This specimen's cell subset or site label, per the study, means: CD45RA+CCR7+. All receptors come from a man aged 18 to 29 in good health.

The rearrangement joins TRBV5-6 to TRBJ2-7, with 7 bases fitting TRBD1. V gave up 4 bases and J gave up 3 bases; unmatched junction bases: 4. CDR1 and CDR2 (germline): SGHDT, YYEEEE. CDR3 length: 13 amino acids. DNA of the CDR3: TGTGCCAGCAGCCGGGACAGTGGCTACGAGCAGTACTTC. Its translation is CASSRDSGYEQYF.

This chain joins TRBV7-9 and TRBJ2-3; possibly TRBD2 for D (5 bases). Looked up from germline, CDR1 is SEHNR and CDR2 is FQNEAQ (reference sequence). The CDR3 is 15 amino acids. The V gene lost 3 bases and the J gene lost 0 bases, with 10 bases spanning the gap. CDR3 region: CASSLLWESTDTQYF. DNA for the CDR3: TGTGCCAGCAGCTTGCTTTGGGAGAGCACAGATACGCAGTATTTT.

This chain uses TRBV29-1 with TRBJ1-6; D might be TRBD1 (6 bases). This CDR3 has 16 residues. Trimming left V 6 bases short and J 6 bases short, with 21 bases between. In germline, CDR1 is SQVTM, CDR2 ANQGSEA. Here the CDR3 reads CSVELGGRDINSPLHF. CDR3 sequence (DNA): TGCAGCGTAGAACTTGGGGGCCGGGATATTAATTCACCCCTCCACTTT.

The chain combines TRBV11-2 with TRBJ1-3; D is possibly TRBD1 (5 bases). This CDR3 is 14 amino acids long. Germline V lookup: CDR1 SGHAT, CDR2 FQNNGV. V was cut by 1 base and J by 6 bases, with 10 bases left in between. In nucleotides, the CDR3 is TGTGCCAGCAGCTTAGGGGGGAGCGCAAACACCATATATTTT. Translating gives CASSLGGSANTIYF.

The chain carries TRBV7-2 and TRBJ1-1; the match to TRBD1 covers 8 bases. Germline V gene lookup returns CDR1 SGHTA and CDR2 FQGNSA. V lost 0 bases, J lost 1 base, and 1 base stayed unmatched. The CDR3 spans 15 residues. The CDR3 loop reads CASSLAGTGNTEAFF. DNA of the CDR3: TGTGCCAGCAGCTTAGCTGGGACAGGGAACACTGAAGCTTTCTTT.

This clone appeared a single time. This chain links TRBV4-1 with TRBJ1-2; no definite D call. Trimming left V 0 bases short and J 1 base short, with 15 bases between. CDR1 is MGHRA, CDR2 YSYEKL, per germline. This CDR3 comprises 17 residues. The chain's CDR3 is CASSQDQAGTVNYGYTF. For the CDR3, the DNA is TGCGCCAGCAGCCAAGATCAGGCAGGCACGGTTAACTATGGCTACACCTTC.

As regards this clone: Other nucleotide sequences in the sample specify the same CDR3. The chain has TRBV11-2 and TRBJ2-5; possibly TRBD1 for D (6 bases). CDR1 SGHAT and CDR2 FQNNGV come from the germline V gene. The germline V and J ends were trimmed by 5 bases and 3 bases, with 13 bases remaining between them. The CDR3 contains 14 residues. Written as DNA, the CDR3 is TGTGCCAGCAGCCCTACCGGGACAAAAGAGACCCAGTACTTC. Amino acid sequence: CASSPTGTKETQYF.

The chain carries TRBV9 and TRBJ2-1; 10 nucleotides align to TRBD2. This CDR3 is 14 amino acids long. The V gene's germline CDR1 is SGDLS and CDR2 YYNGEE. J gave up 7 bases and V 5 bases, and 6 bases lay outside the gene matches. The DNA for the CDR3 is TGTGCCAGCAGTGTTGGACTAGCGGAAAATGAGCAGTTCTTC. Its translation is CASSVGLAENEQFF.

This rearrangement joins TRBV9 to TRBJ2-1; TRBD2 matches at 7 bases. This CDR3 spans 17 amino acids. With V trimmed by 3 bases and J by 0 bases, 9 bases remained unmatched. Germline V gives CDR1 SGDLS, CDR2 YYNGEE. The CDR3 spells CASSDGSGLSSYNEQFF. CDR3 DNA sequence: TGTGCCAGCAGCGATGGTAGCGGGCTTAGCTCCTACAATGAGCAGTTCTTC.

In DNA, the CDR3 is TGCGCCAGCAGCCAAGAGCAGCGGGAGGGCCCCCAGCAGTTCTTC. The encoded protein is CASSQEQREGPQQFF. The chain is built from TRBV4-3 and TRBJ2-1, with TRBD2 matching over 10 bases. This CDR3 has 15 amino acids. Germline-derived CDR1 and CDR2 are LGHNA and YSLEER. V dropped 0 bases and J dropped 11; count of bases not matched to a gene: 7.

V and J are TRBV5-1 and TRBJ2-1, with 7 bases lining up with TRBD1. Germline loops: CDR1 SGHRS, CDR2 YFSETQ. The CDR3 length is 16 residues. The V and J ends lost 2 bases and 2 bases, in that order; junction bases with no gene match: 7. The CDR3 bases are TGCGCCAGCAGCTTCGGACAGGTTCTGACCTACAATGAGCAGTTCTTC. Amino acids: CASSFGQVLTYNEQFF.

This chain joins TRBV27 and TRBJ1-1, with 7 bases matching TRBD1. In germline, CDR1 is MNHEY, CDR2 SMNVEV (reference sequence). V was pared by 8 bases and J by 8 bases, with 14 bases of the junction left unmatched. This CDR3 has 14 amino acids. CDR3 sequence: CASGMQGGAGEAFF. The CDR3 bases are TGTGCCAGCGGTATGCAGGGGGGCGCGGGCGAAGCTTTCTTT.

This clone was seen only a few times. At the DNA level, this CDR3 is encoded by other sequences in the same sample as well. The V gene is TRBV5-6, the J gene TRBJ2-6; D is undetermined. CDR3 length: 13 amino acids. CDR1 is SGHDT and CDR2 is YYEEEE in the germline V gene. The V end was cut by 1 base, the J end by 1 base, with 0 bases between. The CDR3 nucleotides are TGTGCCAGCAGCTTGTCTGGGGCCAACGTCCTGACTTTC. This translates into CASSLSGANVLTF.

Details on this clone: Other DNA variants within this sample encode the same CDR3. The chain combines TRBV19 with TRBJ2-7; maybe TRBD2 (6 bases). The CDR3 is made up of 14 amino acids. CDR1 and CDR2 from the germline V gene are LNHDA and SQIVND (reference sequence). Trimming cost V 3 bases and J 0 bases, with 9 bases left between them. The CDR3 is CASSISGVSYEQYF. The CDR3 DNA reads as TGTGCCAGTAGTATTTCGGGGGTCTCCTACGAGCAGTACTTC.

The V and J genes are TRBV10-3 and TRBJ1-5, with TRBD1 matching over 7 bases. CDR1 and CDR2 from the germline V gene are ENHRY and SYGVKD. V shed 6 bases, J shed 1 base, and the junction held 6 bases outside the gene matches. This CDR3 contains 15 residues. CDR3 protein: CAISPGQSSNQPQHF. CDR3 nucleotides: TGTGCCATCAGCCCGGGACAGTCAAGCAATCAGCCCCAGCATTTT.

The genes are TRBV25-1 and TRBJ2-7; 8 bases fit TRBD1. Germline V gene lookup returns CDR1 MGHDK and CDR2 SYGVNS. The CDR3 runs to 15 residues. V dropped 4 bases and J dropped 2; count of bases not matched to a gene: 7. The CDR3 DNA reads TGTGCCAGCAGTGGATACAGGGGGATGGCCTACGAGCAGTACTTC. Residues: CASSGYRGMAYEQYF.

A single count supports this clone. The genes are TRBV9 and TRBJ1-1, with a possible D match to TRBD1 (5 bases). Trimming took 3 bases from V and 3 from J, leaving 9 bases between them. Germline CDR1 reads SGDLS; CDR2 reads YYNGEE. The length of the CDR3 is 13 residues. The CDR3 is CASSEAGYTEAFF. As DNA, the CDR3 is TGTGCCAGCAGCGAGGCAGGGTACACTGAAGCTTTCTTT.

V is TRBV7-9 and J is TRBJ2-5, with unresolved D. The CDR3 runs 16 residues. Trimming left V 5 bases short and J 0 bases short, with 16 bases between. Germline V CDR1 and CDR2: SEHNR, FQNEAQ (reference sequence). The CDR3 reads CASSSNELLYQETQYF. The CDR3 bases are TGTGCCAGCAGCAGTAACGAGCTTTTGTACCAAGAGACCCAGTACTTC.

In this sample, this clone turned up once. The V and J genes are TRBV4-3 and TRBJ1-1; the D gene is possibly TRBD1 (6 bases). The germline V gene encodes CDR1 LGHNA and CDR2 YSLEER. This CDR3 comprises 14 residues. Trimming shortened V by 4 bases and J by 4 bases, and 13 bases separated the two germline ends. The CDR3 DNA follows: TGCGCCAGCAGCCCGGGACATCGGAGCACTGAAGCTTTCTTT. This codes for CASSPGHRSTEAFF.

This clone was seen only once. Other DNA variants within this sample encode the same CDR3. The chain joins TRBV4-1 to TRBJ1-1; D might be TRBD1 (6 bases). The CDR3 length is 14 residues. V was cut by 1 base and J by 2 bases, with 8 bases left in between. Germline loops: CDR1 MGHRA, CDR2 YSYEKL. The CDR3 sequence is CASSQVGGNTEAFF. The CDR3 bases are TGCGCCAGCAGCCAAGTAGGGGGAAACACTGAAGCTTTCTTT.

J is TRBJ1-6 and V is TRBV11-2; 8 nucleotides align to TRBD1. Germline V gives CDR1 SGHAT, CDR2 FQNNGV. The V and J ends lost 1 base and 3 bases, in that order; junction bases with no gene match: 8. This CDR3 contains 18 residues. CDR3 sequence reads: CASSLAPGTGGYNSPLHF. The CDR3 bases are TGTGCCAGCAGCTTAGCCCCCGGGACAGGAGGCTATAATTCACCCCTCCACTTT.

The gene calls are TRBV13 and TRBJ2-1, with D perhaps matching TRBD2 (6 bases). V lost 5 bases, J lost 2 bases, and 16 bases lay in between. The germline gives CDR1 PRHDT, CDR2 FYEKMQ (reference sequence). The CDR3 has 16 residues. For the CDR3, the DNA is TGTGCCAGCAGCGCGCGGGACCAAACAGCCTACAATGAGCAGTTCTTC. Its translation is CASSARDQTAYNEQFF.

This clone was seen only once. This specimen includes other DNA sequences encoding the same CDR3. The chain couples TRBV5-4 to TRBJ1-2; D is unclear. Trimming removed 0 bases from V and 4 bases from J, with 10 bases in between. The CDR3 has 14 amino acids. CDR1 is SGHNT and CDR2 is YYREEE in the germline V gene (reference sequence). DNA of the CDR3: TGTGCCAGCAGCTTGGGAGGTGGAAGCTATGGCTACACCTTC. Protein sequence: CASSLGGGSYGYTF.

J is TRBJ1-1 and V is TRBV29-1; unclear D gene. CDR3 size: 14 residues. The V end lost 2 bases, the J end lost 0 bases, and 10 bases lay between the germline ends. CDR1 is SQVTM and CDR2 is ANQGSEA in the germline V gene. The CDR3 reads CSVESRQVNTEAFF. The CDR3 DNA sequence: TGCAGCGTTGAATCGAGGCAGGTGAACACTGAAGCTTTCTTT. The full variable domain, completed using reference TRBV29-1 and TRBJ1-1, is SAVISQKPSRDICQRGTSLTIQCQVDSQVTMMFWYRQQPGQSLTLIATANQGSEATYESGFVIDKFPISRPNLTFSTLTVSNMSPEDSSIYLCSVESRQVNTEAFFGQGTRLTVV.

This clone was found once. The chain links TRBV4-1 to TRBJ2-3; weak D call: TRBD2 (5 bases). V was pared by 0 bases and J by 6 bases, with 13 bases between. The CDR3 length is 15 residues. Germline values: CDR1 MGHRA, CDR2 YSYEKL. The CDR3 loop is CASSQDPLASDTQYF. In DNA, the CDR3 is TGCGCCAGCAGCCAAGATCCCCTAGCATCGGATACGCAGTATTTT.

The rearrangement uses TRBV10-2 and TRBJ2-1; 12 positions agree with TRBD2. Germline V gives CDR1 WSHSY, CDR2 SAAADI. V shed 1 base, J shed 5 bases, and the junction held 6 bases outside the gene matches. This CDR3 is 17 amino acids long. The CDR3: CASSEWLAGGPDNEQFF. CDR3 sequence (DNA): TGCGCCAGCAGTGAGTGGCTAGCGGGGGGGCCGGACAATGAGCAGTTCTTC.

This chain joins TRBV9 and TRBJ2-1; D is unclear. This CDR3 has 17 residues. The V gene's germline CDR1 is SGDLS and CDR2 YYNGEE. Trimming removed 4 bases at V and 0 bases at J, with 17 bases between. The CDR3 loop is CASSPLEGLSSYNEQFF. The CDR3 nucleotides read TGTGCCAGCAGCCCCCTCGAAGGCCTAAGCTCCTACAATGAGCAGTTCTTC.

The chain links TRBV6-4 to TRBJ2-2; the D is unclear. V lost 3 bases and J 2 bases, leaving 4 bases between the germline ends. This CDR3 is built from 13 residues. Germline assignment: CDR1 MRHNA and CDR2 SNTAGT. The CDR3 coding sequence is TGTGCCAGCAGTGAAGGAAACACCGGGGAGCTGTTTTTT. This encodes CASSEGNTGELFF.